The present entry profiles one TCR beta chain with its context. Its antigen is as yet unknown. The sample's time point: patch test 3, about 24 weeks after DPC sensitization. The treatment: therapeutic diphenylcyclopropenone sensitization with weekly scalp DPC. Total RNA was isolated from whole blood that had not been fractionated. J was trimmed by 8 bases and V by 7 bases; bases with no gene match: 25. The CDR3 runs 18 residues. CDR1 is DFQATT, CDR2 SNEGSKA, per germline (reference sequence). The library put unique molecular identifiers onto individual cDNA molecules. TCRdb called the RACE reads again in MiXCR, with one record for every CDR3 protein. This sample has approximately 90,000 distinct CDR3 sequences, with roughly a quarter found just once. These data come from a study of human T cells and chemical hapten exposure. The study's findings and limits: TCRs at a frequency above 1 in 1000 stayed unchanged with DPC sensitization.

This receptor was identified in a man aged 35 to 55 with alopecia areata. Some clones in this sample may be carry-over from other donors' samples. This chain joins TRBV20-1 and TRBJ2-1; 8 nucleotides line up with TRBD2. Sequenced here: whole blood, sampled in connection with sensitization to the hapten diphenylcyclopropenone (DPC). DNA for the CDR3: TGCAGTGTTGGGGGGACTCTAACGGGAGGGCAGTTGTTGGATGAGCAGTTCTTC. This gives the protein CSVGGTLTGGQLLDEQFF.